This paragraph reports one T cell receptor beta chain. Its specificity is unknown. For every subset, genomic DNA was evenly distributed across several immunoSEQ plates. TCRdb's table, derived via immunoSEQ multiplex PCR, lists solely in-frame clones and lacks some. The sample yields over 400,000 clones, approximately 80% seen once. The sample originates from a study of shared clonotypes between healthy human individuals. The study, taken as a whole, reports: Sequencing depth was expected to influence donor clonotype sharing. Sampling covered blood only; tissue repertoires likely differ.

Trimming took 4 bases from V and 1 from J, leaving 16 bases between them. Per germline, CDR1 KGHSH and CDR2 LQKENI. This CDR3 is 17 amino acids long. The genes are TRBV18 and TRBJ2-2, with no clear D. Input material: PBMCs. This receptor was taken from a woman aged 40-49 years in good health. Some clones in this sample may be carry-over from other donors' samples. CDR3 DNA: TGTGCCAGCTCACGATTGGGCCAGAATTTGAACACCGGGGAGCTGTTTTTT. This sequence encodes CASSRLGQNLNTGELFF.